This T cell receptor (beta chain) emerged from a study of cytomegalovirus exposure and HLA in healthy donors (dated by TCRdb to the late 2010s). About the investigation overall: An earlier analysis of approximately 640 of the donors reported 250 to 350 Gb of sequence data and 100 million to 130 million unique TCR beta sequences from 150 million to 200 million T cells. Around 320 gigabases of sequencing data and 70 million to 85 million unique TCR sequences were included in an early release covering under 650 HLA-typed donors. Of the 300 to 500 genotyped donors, 80% to 90% were placed in the genetic ancestry cluster associated with self-reported Caucasian donors. The aim of the study was to test whether cataloging public T cell receptors could identify signatures of past pathogen exposure. Using immunosequencing, the study profiled T cell repertoires from roughly 650 subjects and related those repertoires to cytomegalovirus serostatus. Besides the first cohort of 666 subjects, a separate validation cohort made up of around 120 different subjects was used. To predict cytomegalovirus infection status, the study combined high-throughput TCR immunosequencing, statistical association of individual TCRs with disease status, and machine learning. In a later analysis, previously published TCR beta repertoires from about 640 donors were re-analyzed and high-resolution HLA genotyping was added so that TCR occurrence patterns could be studied. The later analysis used no new phenotypic data to find candidate immune exposures, relying instead on TCR beta sequences and their occurrence across donors. To decide whether each TCR beta V gene segment behaved as functional or pseudogenic, an earlier analysis of approximately 590 of the donors relied on high-throughput TCR beta sequencing. Donor age, sex, ethnicity and CMV serostatus were compiled together with the repertoire data. Genome-wide SNP genotypes for about 65% of the roughly 670 donors were used in a later genetic analysis, which treated that subset as a discovery cohort. All discovery cohort repertoires had been generated using a single sequencing platform. Both class I and class II loci were covered by HLA typing, at four-digit resolution. Typing coverage differed by locus: A, B, C, DRB1 and DQB1 were typed in roughly 620-640 donors, DQA1 in 500 to 550, DPA1 in 600 to 610, and DPB1 in 450 to 480. Roughly five DR-DQ haplotypes were handled as single units for association and clustering, since linkage in the cohort was strong. Among about 400 genotyped donors of the cohort, an average of approximately 220,000 unique TCR beta nucleotide sequences was sequenced per donor, of which approximately 18% were non-productive.

The method was the immunoSEQ multiplex PCR assay. For the multiplex PCR, a mixture combining 60 forward primers for TCR Vbeta segments and 13 reverse primers for TCR Jbeta segments was used. A multiplex PCR assay on genomic DNA amplified the CDR3 region of rearranged TCR beta genes. The Illumina HiSeq System was used to sequence the amplified TCR beta libraries as 87-base-pair reads. Per the authors' processing: In a later analysis, about 80 million unique TCR beta chains were counted across the 500 to 700 repertoires, and roughly 11 million of these chains were shared by at least two donors. A nearest-neighbor algorithm error-corrected the raw reads and collapsed the reads into unique sequences, merging closely related sequences to remove PCR and sequencing errors. To assign V, D and J gene segments, CDR3 sequences were aligned to IMGT reference sequences. For a sequence to be retained, a match of at least six nucleotides to both a V gene segment and a J gene segment was required. Rearrangements were called productive when the CDR3 lacked stop codons and stayed in frame with V and J; all others were non-productive. Following IMGT convention, CDR3 was defined as the stretch from the second conserved V-encoded cysteine to the conserved J-encoded phenylalanine. The earlier analysis of 587 of the donors excluded any sequence lacking an unambiguous match to a single V gene segment. An earlier analysis of 550 to 650 of the donors classified V segments as functional when productive rearrangements were above 56.7% and as segregating when the standard deviation between donors was above 5%. A statistical classification framework was built to diagnose cytomegalovirus status from the catalog of TCR beta chain sequences. In a later analysis, V and J genes were assigned by comparing TCR nucleotide sequences against IMGT/GENE-DB human TR gene sequences. The TCRdist pipeline was used in a later analysis to assign CDR3 sequences and most-parsimonious VDJ recombination scenarios. In a later analysis, every TCR beta chain was defined by the combination of its CDR3 amino acid sequence and its V-gene family, and reads without a unique V-gene family were dropped. A later analysis removed 550 to 650 highly shared, low-generation-probability nucleotide sequences to deal with suspected cross-contamination and a sequencing artifact. In a later analysis, a clonal expansion index was calculated for each public chain from normalized within-repertoire ranks of inferred template counts. In a later analysis, generation probabilities were computed with a VDJ recombination model fitted to out-of-frame rearrangements, and the resulting probabilities were checked against IGoR. In a later analysis, hypergeometric tests were used to score TCR-TCR, TCR-HLA and TCR-CMV co-occurrence, with a repertoire-size bias correction applied to TCR pairs. In a later analysis, false discovery rates were estimated by permuting HLA or CMV assignments 20 times. In a later analysis, co-occurring TCRs were grouped using DBSCAN, and TCRdist sequence similarity was added for clustering within HLA-allele-positive subsets. For co-occurrence clustering, repertoires with fewer than 30,000 or more than 120,000 public chains were excluded, along with roughly five repertoires with anomalous nucleotide sharing. In TCRdb, the immuneACCESS table is reduced to in-frame sequences with V and J assigned. These tables do not hold every clone; where another copy was compared, an unresolved V gene accounts for under half, and the others remain unexplained. V, J and clone size are taken as reported in that table, and D and trimming were inferred from the DNA itself. Present in this sample are about 140,000 clones, around 84% of which were seen just once. The leading ten clones occupy 2% to 3% of the sample.

The cohort was made up of 650 to 700 healthy bone marrow donors. At the time of sampling, all cohort members were nominally healthy, though unrecorded immune exposures were likely present. The donor was CMV seronegative and belonged to the group of approximately 320 seronegative cohort members. Each donor provided a peripheral blood sample, and peripheral blood mononuclear cells were used for TCR beta sequencing. The Qiagen DNeasy Blood Extraction Kit was used to extract genomic DNA from the blood cell samples. A word on this clone: The antigen it recognizes is unknown. No base qualities exist here, and no much larger clone lies one base off it.

Trimming takes 8 bases from V and 4 bases from J, and the germline ends sit 15 bases apart. Taken from cysteine to phenylalanine, the CDR3 has 14 residues. The sequence is cut down to CDR3 DNA, 42 bases in frame from base 1. In the germline V gene, CDR1 corresponds to SNHLY and CDR2 to FYNNEI. What the authors observed across the whole study: The classifier was reported to diagnose cytomegalovirus status with high specificity and sensitivity in both the original and validation cohorts. A further reported finding was that TCR beta sequences accurately predicted the HLA-A and HLA-B alleles for most subjects in the first cohort. A few of the identified cytomegalovirus-associated TCR beta chains were confirmed in vitro to be specific for cytomegalovirus antigens. According to a later analysis, TCR association rates differed among HLA loci, with DRB1 alleles showing the most associated TCRs and HLA-C alleles showing the fewest. Specific HLA alleles were associated with over 15,000 TCR beta sequences at a false discovery rate of 0.05 in a later analysis. Across donors, most TCR sequences were observed very rarely, whereas some public TCRs were present in many individuals. An earlier analysis of 450 to 750 of the donors showed that most TCR beta V segments appeared in productive rearrangements either about 87% or about 30% of the time, which broadly matched IMGT annotations. The cohort was sequenced for TCR beta chains only, and without alpha or paired-chain data the features that could be detected were limited. Because counts were too low, some 17 rarely observed V segments, including chromosome 9 orphons, were left out of the earlier analysis of 500 to 750 of the donors. Some IMGT-functional V segments, including TRBV6-2 and TRBV6-3, could not be told apart with the 87-base-pair reads, so those segments were excluded. A group of highly shared sequence variants was considered likely to be a technical artifact of the sequencing pipeline. Linkage disequilibrium might explain the correlated functional status among segregating V segments, but an unknown experimental factor could not be ruled out. A total of 150 or so TCR beta chains were listed by the study as associated with cytomegalovirus. Most CMV-associated TCR beta chains appeared to be HLA-restricted in a later analysis, and the HLA associations seemed to be driven largely by CMV exposure. A later genetic analysis reported fewer N-insertions in productive TCRs among donors in an Asian-associated ancestry cluster than the approximately 670-donor mean. The authors suggested that the approach could potentially be generalized to other disease states and immunological phenotypes. A later analysis found that HLA-associated TCR beta chains were more clonally expanded and had lower generation probabilities than equally common non-associated chains. Strong co-occurrence of HLA alleles, especially DR and DQ, made assigning TCR associations to individual alleles difficult. The only immune exposure information available for the cohort was CMV serostatus. An association between a missense DCLRE1C variant and V-gene and J-gene trimming of TCR beta chains was found in a later genetic analysis and replicated in an independent cohort. Several of the top co-occurrence clusters appeared to be linked to parvovirus B19, influenza, CMV and Epstein-Barr virus, according to a later analysis. Because HLA typing was missing for some donors at each locus, association tests included only the typed subset. Roughly uniform sequencing depth across donors was assumed in presence/absence analyses, although this assumption may not hold.

Material for sequencing was PBMCs. The TCR sequence derives from a man aged 50 to 59 in good health and CMV-seronegative. The receptor chain draws on TRBV2 and TRBJ1-5; a tentative D call is TRBD1 (6 bases match). The CDR3 protein sequence reads: CASSAQGRNQPQHF. The nucleotide sequence is given as TGTGCCAGCTCAGCACAGGGTCGGAATCAGCCCCAGCATTTT.